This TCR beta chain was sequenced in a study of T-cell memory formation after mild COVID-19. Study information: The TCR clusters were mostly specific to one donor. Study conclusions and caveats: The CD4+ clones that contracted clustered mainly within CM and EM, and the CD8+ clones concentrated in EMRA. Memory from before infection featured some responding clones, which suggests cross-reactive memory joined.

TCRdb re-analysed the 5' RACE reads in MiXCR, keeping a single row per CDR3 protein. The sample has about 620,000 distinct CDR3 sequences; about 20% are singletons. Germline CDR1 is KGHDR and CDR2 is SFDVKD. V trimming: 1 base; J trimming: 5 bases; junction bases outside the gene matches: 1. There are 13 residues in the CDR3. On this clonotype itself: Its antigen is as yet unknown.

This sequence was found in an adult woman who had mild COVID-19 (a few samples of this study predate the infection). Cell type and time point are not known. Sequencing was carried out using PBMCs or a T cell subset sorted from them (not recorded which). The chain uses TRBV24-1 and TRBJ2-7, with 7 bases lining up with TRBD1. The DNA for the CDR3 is TGTGCCACCAGTGATTTTACAGGGGACGAGCAGTACTTC. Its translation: CATSDFTGDEQYF.